The clone carrying this TCR beta chain was found a few times. The data are from a study of blood T cell repertoires in COVID-19. Background on the study: The United States, Italy and Spain supplied acute and convalescent COVID-19 samples. The cDNA or gDNA used as material had been derived from T cells, B-cell-depleted T cells, or PBMCs.

In the authors' workflow: Amplification from reference gene primers served as the basis for estimated nucleated cell counts. Data came from immunoSEQ multiplex PCR; TCRdb stores just in-frame clones and leaves some out. The V and J calls and the clone size are those of that table, but D and trimming were determined from the DNA. The sample lists around 81,000 clones, just over 85% occurring once. Material: peripheral blood. The clonotype comes from an elderly woman with acute or convalescent COVID-19.

CDR3 sequence (DNA): TGTGCCAGTAGTAGGGCTAGCGGGAGGGCGAGCTCCTACAATGAGCAGTTCTTC. Amino acid sequence: CASSRASGRASSYNEQFF. The chain uses TRBV19 and TRBJ2-1; 12 positions match TRBD2. V shed 4 bases and J 0 bases; nucleotides not matched to a gene: 7. In germline, CDR1 is LNHDA, CDR2 SQIVND (reference sequence). The CDR3 loop spans 18 amino acids.